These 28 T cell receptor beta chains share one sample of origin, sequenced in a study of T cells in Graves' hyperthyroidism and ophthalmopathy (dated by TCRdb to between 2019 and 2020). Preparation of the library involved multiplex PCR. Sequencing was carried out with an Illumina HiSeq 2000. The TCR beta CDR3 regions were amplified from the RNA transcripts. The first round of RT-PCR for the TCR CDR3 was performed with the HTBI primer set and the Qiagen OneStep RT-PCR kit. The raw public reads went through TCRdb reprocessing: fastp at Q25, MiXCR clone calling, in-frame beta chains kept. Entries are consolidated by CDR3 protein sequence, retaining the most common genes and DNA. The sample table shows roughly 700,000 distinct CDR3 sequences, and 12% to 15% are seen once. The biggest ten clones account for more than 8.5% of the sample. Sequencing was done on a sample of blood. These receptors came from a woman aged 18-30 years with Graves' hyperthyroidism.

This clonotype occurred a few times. The CDR3 spells CASSDTGTDFTSQHF. DNA for the CDR3: TGTGCCAGCAGCGACACCGGGACAGACTTTACGTCCCAGCATTTT. This sequence joins TRBV7-9 and TRBJ1-5, with 7 nucleotides matching TRBD1. Germline CDR1 SEHNR, CDR2 FQNEAQ (reference sequence). Trimming at V came to 5 bases and at J to 11 bases, leaving 15 bases not matched to a gene. The CDR3 has 15 residues.

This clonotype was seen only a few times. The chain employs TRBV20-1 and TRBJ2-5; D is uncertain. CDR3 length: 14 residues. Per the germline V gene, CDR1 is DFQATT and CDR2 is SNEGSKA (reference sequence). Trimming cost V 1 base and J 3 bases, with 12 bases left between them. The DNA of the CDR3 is TGCAGTGCTAGAGGCCCAGGAATAAAAGAGACCCAGTACTTC. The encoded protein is CSARGPGIKETQYF.

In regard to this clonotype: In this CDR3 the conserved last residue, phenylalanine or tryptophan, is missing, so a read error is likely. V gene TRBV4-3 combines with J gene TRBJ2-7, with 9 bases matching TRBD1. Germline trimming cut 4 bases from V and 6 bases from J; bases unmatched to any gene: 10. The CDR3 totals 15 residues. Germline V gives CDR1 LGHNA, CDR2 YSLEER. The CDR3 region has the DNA TGCGCCAGCAGCCGCAACCCGGGACAGGGCTCCGAGCAGTACCTC. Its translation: CASSRNPGQGSEQYL.

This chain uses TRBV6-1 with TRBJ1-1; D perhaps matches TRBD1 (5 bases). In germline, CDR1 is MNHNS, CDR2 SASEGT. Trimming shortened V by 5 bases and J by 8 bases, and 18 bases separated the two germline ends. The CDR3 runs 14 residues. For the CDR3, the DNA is TGTGCCAGCAGTCCACTGGGACCTTCCGTGGAAGCTTTCTTT. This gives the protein CASSPLGPSVEAFF.

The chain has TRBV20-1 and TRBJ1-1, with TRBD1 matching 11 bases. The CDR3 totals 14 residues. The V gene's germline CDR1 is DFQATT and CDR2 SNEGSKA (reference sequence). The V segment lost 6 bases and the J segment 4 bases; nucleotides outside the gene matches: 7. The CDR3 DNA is TGCAGTGCGGACCCAGGGACAGGGGGCACTGAAGCTTTCTTT. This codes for CSADPGTGGTEAFF.

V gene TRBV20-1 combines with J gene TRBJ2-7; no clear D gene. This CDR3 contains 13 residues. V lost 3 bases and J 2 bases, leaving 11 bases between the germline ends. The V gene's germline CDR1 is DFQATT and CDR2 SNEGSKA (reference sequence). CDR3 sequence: CSASTQNPYEQYF. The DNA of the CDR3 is TGCAGTGCTAGTACACAGAATCCCTACGAGCAGTACTTC.

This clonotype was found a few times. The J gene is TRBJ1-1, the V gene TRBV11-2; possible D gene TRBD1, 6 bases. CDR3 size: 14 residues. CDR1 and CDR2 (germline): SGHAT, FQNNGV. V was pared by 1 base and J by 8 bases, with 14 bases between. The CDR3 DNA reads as TGTGCCAGCAGCTTAGTTCTACAGGGTACAGAAGCTTTCTTT. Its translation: CASSLVLQGTEAFF.

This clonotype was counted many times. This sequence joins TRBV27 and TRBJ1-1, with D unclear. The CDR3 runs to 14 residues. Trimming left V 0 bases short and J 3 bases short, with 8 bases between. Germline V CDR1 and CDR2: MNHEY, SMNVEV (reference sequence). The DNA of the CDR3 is TGTGCCAGCAGTTTATCAGCGGAATACACTGAAGCTTTCTTT. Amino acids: CASSLSAEYTEAFF.

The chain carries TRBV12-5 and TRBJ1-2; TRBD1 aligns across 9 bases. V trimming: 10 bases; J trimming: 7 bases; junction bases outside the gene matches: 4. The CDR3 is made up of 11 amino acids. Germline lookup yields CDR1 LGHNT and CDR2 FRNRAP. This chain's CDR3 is CAIWTGVGYTF. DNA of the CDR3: TGTGCTATCTGGACAGGGGTTGGCTACACCTTC.

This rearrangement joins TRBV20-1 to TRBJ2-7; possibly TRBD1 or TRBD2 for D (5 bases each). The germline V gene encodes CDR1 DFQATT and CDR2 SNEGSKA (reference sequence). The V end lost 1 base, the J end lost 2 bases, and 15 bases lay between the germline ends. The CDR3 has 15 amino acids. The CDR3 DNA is TGCAGTGCTAGAGCCCGGCCAAGGGGACCCTACGAGCAGTACTTC. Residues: CSARARPRGPYEQYF.

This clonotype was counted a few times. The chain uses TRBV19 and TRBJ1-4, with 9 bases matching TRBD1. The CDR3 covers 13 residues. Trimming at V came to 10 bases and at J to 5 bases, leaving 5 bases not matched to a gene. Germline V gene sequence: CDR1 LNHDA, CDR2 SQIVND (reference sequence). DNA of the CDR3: TGTGCCACCCGACAGGGGGGGAATGAAAAACTGTTTTTT. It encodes CATRQGGNEKLFF. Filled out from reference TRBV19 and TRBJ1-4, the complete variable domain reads DGGITQSPKYLFRKEGQNVTLSCEQNLNHDAMYWYRQDPGQGLRLIYYSQIVNDFQKGDIAEGYSVSREKKESFPLTVTSAQKNPTAFYLCATRQGGNEKLFFGSGTQLSVL.

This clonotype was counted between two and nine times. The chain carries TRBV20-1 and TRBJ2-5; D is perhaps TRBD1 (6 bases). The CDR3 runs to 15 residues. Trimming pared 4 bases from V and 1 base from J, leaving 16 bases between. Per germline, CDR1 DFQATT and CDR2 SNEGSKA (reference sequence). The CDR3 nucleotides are TGCAGTGCTATTGAGCAGGGGAACTCCCAAGAGACCCAGTACTTC. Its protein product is CSAIEQGNSQETQYF.

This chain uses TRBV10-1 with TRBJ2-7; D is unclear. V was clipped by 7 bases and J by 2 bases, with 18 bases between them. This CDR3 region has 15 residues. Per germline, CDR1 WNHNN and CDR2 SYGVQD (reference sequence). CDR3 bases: TGCGCCAGCACCAACAAACCGCGCGAGACCTACGAGCAGTACTTC. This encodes CASTNKPRETYEQYF.

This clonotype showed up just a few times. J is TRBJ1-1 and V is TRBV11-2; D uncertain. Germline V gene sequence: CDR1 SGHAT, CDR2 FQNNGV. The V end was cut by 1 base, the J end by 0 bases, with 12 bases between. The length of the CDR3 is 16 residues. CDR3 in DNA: TGTGCCAGCAGCTTAGTTTCGGAGACATTGAACACTGAAGCTTTCTTT. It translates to CASSLVSETLNTEAFF.

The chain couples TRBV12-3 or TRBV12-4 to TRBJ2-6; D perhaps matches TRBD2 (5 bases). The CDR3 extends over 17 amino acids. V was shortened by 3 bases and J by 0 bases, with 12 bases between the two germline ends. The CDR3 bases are TGTGCCAGCAGTTTTTCTCGCGGGTCCTCTGGGGCCAACGTCCTGACTTTC. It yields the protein CASSFSRGSSGANVLTF.

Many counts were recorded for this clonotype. CDR3 protein: CASSYLRAQGAYEQYF. The CDR3 DNA reads as TGTGCCAGCAGTTACCTGAGAGCTCAGGGCGCCTACGAGCAGTACTTC. The chain links TRBV6-2 or TRBV6-3 to TRBJ2-7, with D perhaps matching TRBD1 (5 bases). The V and J ends lost 2 bases and 2 bases respectively, with 16 bases between them. The germline V gene has CDR1 MNHEY and CDR2 SVGEGT. This CDR3 has 16 amino acids.

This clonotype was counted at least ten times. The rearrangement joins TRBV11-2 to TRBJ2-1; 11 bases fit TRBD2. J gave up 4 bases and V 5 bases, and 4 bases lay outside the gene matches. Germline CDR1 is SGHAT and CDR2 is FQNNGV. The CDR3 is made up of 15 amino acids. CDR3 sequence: CASSETSGSYNEQFF. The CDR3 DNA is TGTGCCAGCAGCGAAACTAGCGGGAGTTACAATGAGCAGTTCTTC.

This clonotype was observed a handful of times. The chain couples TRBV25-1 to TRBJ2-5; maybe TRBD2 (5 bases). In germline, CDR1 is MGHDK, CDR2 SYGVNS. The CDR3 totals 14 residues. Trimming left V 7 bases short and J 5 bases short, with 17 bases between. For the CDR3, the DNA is TGTGCCAGCACCTCTCTCGCGAGGGTCGAGACCCAGTACTTC. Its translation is CASTSLARVETQYF.

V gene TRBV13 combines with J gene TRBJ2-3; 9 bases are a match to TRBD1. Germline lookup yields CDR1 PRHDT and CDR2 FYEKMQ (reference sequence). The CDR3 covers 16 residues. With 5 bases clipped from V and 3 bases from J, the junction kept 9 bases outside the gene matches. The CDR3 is CASSPAQGARTDTQYF. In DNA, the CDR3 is TGTGCCAGCAGCCCGGCACAGGGGGCAAGGACAGATACGCAGTATTTT.

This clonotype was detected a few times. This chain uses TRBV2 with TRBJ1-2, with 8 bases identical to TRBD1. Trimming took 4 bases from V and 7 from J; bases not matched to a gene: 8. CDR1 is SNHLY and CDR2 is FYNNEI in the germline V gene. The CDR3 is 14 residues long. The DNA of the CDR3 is TGTGCCAGCAGTGTGGCAGGGGGCGTTTCTGGCTACACCTTC. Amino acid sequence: CASSVAGGVSGYTF.

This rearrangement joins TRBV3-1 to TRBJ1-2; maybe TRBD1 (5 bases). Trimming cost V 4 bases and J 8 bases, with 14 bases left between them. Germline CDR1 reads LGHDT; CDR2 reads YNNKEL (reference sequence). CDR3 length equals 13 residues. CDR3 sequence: CASSLSGPGGYTF. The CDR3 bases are TGTGCCAGCAGCCTCTCGGGGCCCGGCGGCTACACCTTC. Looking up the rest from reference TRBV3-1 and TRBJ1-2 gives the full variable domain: DTAVSQTPKYLVTQMGNDKSIKCEQNLGHDTMYWYKQDSKKFLKIMFSYNNKELIINETVPNRFSPKSPDKAHLNLHINSLELGDSAVYFCASSLSGPGGYTFGSGTRLTVV.

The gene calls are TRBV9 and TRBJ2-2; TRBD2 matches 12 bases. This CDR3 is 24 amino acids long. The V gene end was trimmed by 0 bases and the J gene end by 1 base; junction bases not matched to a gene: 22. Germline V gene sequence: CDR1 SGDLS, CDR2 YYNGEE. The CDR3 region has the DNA TGTGCCAGCAGCGTAGGCCCATCTGGTGTATTCCTAGCGGGGGGGGCGAGGAACACCGGGGAGCTGTTTTTT. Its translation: CASSVGPSGVFLAGGARNTGELFF.

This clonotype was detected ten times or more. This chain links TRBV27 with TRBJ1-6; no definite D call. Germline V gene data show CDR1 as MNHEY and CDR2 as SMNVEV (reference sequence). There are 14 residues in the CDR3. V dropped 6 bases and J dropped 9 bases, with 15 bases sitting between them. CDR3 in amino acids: CASSAASTPSPLHF. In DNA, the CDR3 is TGTGCCAGCAGCGCGGCTAGCACCCCTTCACCCCTCCACTTT.

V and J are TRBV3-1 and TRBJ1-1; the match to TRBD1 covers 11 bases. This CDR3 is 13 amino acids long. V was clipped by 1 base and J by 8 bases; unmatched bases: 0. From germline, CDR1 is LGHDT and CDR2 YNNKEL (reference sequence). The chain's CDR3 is CASSQGTGGEAFF. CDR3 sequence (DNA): TGTGCCAGCAGCCAAGGGACAGGGGGCGAAGCTTTCTTT.

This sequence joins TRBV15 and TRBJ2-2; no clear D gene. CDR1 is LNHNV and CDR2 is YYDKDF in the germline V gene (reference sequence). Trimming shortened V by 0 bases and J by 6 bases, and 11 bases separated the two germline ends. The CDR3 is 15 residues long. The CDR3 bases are TGTGCCACCAGCAGAGATGATTCAGGATCCGGGGAGCTGTTTTTT. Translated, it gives CATSRDDSGSGELFF.

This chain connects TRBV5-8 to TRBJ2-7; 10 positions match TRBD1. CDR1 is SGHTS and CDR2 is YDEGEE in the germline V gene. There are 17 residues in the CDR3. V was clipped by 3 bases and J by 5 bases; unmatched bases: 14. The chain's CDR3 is CASSSDPGQGGFHEQYF. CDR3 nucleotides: TGTGCCAGCAGCTCTGACCCCGGACAGGGGGGGTTCCACGAGCAGTACTTC.

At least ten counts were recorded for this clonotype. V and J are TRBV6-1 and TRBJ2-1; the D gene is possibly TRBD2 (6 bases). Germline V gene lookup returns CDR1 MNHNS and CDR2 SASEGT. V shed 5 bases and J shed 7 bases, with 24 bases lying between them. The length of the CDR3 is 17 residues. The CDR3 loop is CASSYLPLESGGNEQFF. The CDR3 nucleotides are TGTGCCAGCAGTTATCTCCCCCTTGAGTCCGGAGGGAATGAGCAGTTCTTC.

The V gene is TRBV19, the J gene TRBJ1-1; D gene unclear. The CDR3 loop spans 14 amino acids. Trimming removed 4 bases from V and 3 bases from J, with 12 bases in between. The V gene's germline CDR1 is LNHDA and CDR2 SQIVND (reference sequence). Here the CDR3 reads CASSKWTSHTEAFF. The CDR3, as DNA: TGTGCCAGTAGTAAGTGGACCAGCCACACTGAAGCTTTCTTT.